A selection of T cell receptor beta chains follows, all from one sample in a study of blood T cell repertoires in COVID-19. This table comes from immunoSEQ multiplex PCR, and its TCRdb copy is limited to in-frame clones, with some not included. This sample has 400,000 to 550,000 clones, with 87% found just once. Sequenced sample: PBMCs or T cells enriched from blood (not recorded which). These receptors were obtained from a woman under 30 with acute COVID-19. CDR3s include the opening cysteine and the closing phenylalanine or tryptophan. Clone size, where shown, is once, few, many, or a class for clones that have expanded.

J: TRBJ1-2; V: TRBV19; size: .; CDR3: CASSIGSPGQGLGYTF
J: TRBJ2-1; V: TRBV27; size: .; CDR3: CASRRDRGLNEQFF
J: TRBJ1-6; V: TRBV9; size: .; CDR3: CASSVAGGDNSPLHF
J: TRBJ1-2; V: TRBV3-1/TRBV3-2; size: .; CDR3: CASTMVGGDGYTF
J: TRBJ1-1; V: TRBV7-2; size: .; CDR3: CASSTTGIGWNTEAFF
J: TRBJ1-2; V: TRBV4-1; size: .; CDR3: CASSGRDAQDGYTF
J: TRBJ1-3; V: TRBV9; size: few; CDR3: CASSVGSGGRNTIYF
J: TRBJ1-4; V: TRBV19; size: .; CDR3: CASRIQGPNEKLFF
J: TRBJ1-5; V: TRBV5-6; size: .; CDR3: CASSILQGWGNQPQHF
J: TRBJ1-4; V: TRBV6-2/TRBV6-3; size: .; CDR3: CASSLKPPLTARNEKLFF
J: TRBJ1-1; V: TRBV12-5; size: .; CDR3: CARTPGFSNTEAFF
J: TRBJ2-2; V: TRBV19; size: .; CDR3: CASMGGLESTGELFF
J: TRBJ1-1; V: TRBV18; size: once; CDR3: CASSPAGGTEAFF
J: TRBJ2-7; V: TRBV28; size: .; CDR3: CASSLGGTRPLEQYF
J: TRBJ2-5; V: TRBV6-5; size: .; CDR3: CASSYGGSTLETQYF
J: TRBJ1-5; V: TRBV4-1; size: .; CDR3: CASSQTQAGIYSNQPQHF
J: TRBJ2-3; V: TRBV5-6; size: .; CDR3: CASSLPRERTDTQYF
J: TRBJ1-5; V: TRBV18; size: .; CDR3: CASSPSGSPDQPQHF
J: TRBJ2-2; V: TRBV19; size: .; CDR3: CASSIGPNSAGELFF
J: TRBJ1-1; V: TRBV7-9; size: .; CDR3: CASSLWPHTEAFF
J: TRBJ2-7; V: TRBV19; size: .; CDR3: CASSTSSREYSYEQYF
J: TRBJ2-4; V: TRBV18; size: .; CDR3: CASHDRVLAKNIQYF
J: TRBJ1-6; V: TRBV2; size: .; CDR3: CASSTTTRGYDDSPLHF
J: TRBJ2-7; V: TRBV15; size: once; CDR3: CATSSRDRGDYEQYF
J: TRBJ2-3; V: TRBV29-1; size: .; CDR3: CSARTGDGTDTQYF
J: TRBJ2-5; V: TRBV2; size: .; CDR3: CASSEASGGAWETQYF
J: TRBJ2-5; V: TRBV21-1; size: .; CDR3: CASSSHLRAAETQYF
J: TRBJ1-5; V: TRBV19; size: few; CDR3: CASNWGREQPQHF
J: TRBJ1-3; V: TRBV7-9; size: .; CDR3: CASSFQGAGNTIYF
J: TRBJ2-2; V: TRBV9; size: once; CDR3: CASSPSLTGPNTGELFF
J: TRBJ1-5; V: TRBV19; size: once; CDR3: CASSKQTGRPDQPQHF
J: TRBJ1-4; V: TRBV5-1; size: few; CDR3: CASSVDRGGEKLFF
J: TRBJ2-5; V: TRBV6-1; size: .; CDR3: CASSDATGTGEETQYF
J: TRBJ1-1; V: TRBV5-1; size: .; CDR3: CASNHPPDTMNTEAFF
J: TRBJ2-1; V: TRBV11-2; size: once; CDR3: CASSPGTSDNEQFF
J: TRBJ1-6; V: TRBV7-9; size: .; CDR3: CASSLDRQFSFNSPLHF
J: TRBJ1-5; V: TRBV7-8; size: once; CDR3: CASSEDRYRYQPQHF
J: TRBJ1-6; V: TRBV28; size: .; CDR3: CASRRTPDSPLHF
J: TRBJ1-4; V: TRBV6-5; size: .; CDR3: CASGPSIGKLFF
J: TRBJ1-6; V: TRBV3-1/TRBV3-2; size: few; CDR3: CASSQGQGARDSPLHF
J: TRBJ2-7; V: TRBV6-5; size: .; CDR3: CASRPIAGVYEQYF
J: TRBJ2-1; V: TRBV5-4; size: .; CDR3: CASSSGTGGSEQFF
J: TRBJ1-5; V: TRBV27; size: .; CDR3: CASSSGYQPQHF
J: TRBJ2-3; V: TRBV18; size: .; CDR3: CASSPGLAGVGADTQYF
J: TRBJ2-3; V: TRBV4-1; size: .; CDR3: CASSQEDRRTDTQYF
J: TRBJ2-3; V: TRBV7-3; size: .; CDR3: CASSPRTSWSTDTQYF
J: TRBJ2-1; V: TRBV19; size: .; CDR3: CASRGWEAGENEQFF
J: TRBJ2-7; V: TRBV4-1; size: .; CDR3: CASGSTVEYF
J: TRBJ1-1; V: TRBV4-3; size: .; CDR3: CASRGAQGRITEAFF
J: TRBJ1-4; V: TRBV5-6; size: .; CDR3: CASSSGLEVISLFF
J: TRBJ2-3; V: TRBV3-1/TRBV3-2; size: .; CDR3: CASSQGVAGGRGDTQYF
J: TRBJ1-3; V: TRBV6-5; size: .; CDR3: CASRQTGSGNTIYF
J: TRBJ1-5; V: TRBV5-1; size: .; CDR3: CASSPYTGYDGNQPQHF